These 3 T cell receptor beta chains were all obtained from the same sample, sequenced in a study of T cells after yellow fever vaccination. TCRdb recomputed calls from the 5' RACE reads with MiXCR, one row per CDR3 protein. The table lists about 430,000 distinct CDR3 sequences, roughly 20% of them singletons, with 15% to 20% in the top ten. Specimen: PBMCs, collected before the yellow fever booster vaccination. The source is a man younger than 35 who received the YFV17D yellow fever vaccine.

This clonotype was detected a few times. The chain combines TRBV4-2 with TRBJ2-5; 11 nucleotides align to TRBD2. Germline V lookup: CDR1 LGHNA, CDR2 YNFKEQ. The CDR3 loop spans 16 amino acids. V dropped 1 base and J dropped 2; count of bases not matched to a gene: 3. CDR3 sequence reads: CASSQVLAGGQETQYF. In nucleotides, the CDR3 is TGTGCCAGCAGCCAAGTCCTAGCGGGGGGTCAAGAGACCCAGTACTTC.

The chain has TRBV7-2 and TRBJ1-1, with D possibly matching TRBD1 (5 bases). Between the trimmed V and J ends, which lost 6 bases and 7 bases, there was a span of 18 bases. In germline, CDR1 is SGHTA, CDR2 FQGNSA. This CDR3 contains 14 residues. Written as DNA, the CDR3 is TGTGCCAGCAGTTGGGACCGGGGGAAACTTGAAGCTTTCTTT. Its protein is CASSWDRGKLEAFF. The complete variable domain, with remaining parts taken from reference TRBV7-2 and TRBJ1-1, reads GAGVSQSPSNKVTEKGKDVELRCDPISGHTALYWYRQSLGQGLEFLIYFQGNSAPDKSGLPSDRFSAERTGGSVSTLTIQRTQQEDSAVYLCASSWDRGKLEAFFGQGTRLTVV.

The chain carries TRBV6-2 or TRBV6-3 and TRBJ2-7, with 8 bases fitting TRBD1. Germline CDR1 is MNHEY and CDR2 is SVGEGT. This CDR3 comprises 12 residues. The J segment lost 8 bases and the V segment lost 8 bases, leaving 8 bases of the junction unmatched. CDR3 sequence (DNA): TGTGCCAGCGGGTCGACAGGGGTTAAGCAGTACGTC. It translates to CASGSTGVKQYV.